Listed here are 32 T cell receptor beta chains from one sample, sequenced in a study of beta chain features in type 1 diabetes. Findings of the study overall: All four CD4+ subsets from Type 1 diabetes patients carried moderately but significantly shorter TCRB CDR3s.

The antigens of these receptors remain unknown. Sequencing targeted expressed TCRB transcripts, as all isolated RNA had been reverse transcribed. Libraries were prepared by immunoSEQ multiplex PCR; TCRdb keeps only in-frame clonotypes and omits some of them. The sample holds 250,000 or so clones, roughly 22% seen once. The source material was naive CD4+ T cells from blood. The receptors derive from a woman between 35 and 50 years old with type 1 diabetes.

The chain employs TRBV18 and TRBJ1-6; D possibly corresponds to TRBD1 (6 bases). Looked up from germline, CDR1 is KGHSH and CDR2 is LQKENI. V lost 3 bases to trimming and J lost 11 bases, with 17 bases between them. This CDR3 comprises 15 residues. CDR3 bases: TGTGCCAGCTCACCCTACACGGAAGGGGGAACACCCCTCCACTTT. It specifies CASSPYTEGGTPLHF.

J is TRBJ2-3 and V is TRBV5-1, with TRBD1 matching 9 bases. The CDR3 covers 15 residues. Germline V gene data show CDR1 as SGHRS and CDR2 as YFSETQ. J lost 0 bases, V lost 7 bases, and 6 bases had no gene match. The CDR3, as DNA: TGCGCCAGCTGCTCGACAGGGGGAAGCACAGATACGCAGTATTTT. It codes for CASCSTGGSTDTQYF.

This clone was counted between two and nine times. As DNA, the CDR3 is TGCGCCAGCAGCTTGATCGGGGAGGCCGGGTCCTACGAGCAGTACTTC. Amino acids: CASSLIGEAGSYEQYF. V usage is TRBV5-1 and J usage is TRBJ2-7, with D perhaps TRBD2 (6 bases). The CDR3 totals 16 residues. CDR1 SGHRS and CDR2 YFSETQ come from the germline V gene. V shed 1 base and J shed 1 base, with 15 bases lying between them.

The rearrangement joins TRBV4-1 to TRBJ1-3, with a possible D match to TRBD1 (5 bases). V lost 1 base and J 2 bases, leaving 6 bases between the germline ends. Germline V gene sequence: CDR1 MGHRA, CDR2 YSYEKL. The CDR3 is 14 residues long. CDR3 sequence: CASSQGGAGNTIYF. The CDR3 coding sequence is TGCGCCAGCAGCCAAGGGGGGGCTGGAAACACCATATATTTT.

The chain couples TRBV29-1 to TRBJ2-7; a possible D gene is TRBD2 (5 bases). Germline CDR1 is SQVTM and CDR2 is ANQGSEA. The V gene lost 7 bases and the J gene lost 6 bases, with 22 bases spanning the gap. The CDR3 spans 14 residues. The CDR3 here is CSAQYERNSGEQYF. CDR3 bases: TGCAGCGCTCAATACGAGCGGAACTCTGGCGAGCAGTACTTC.

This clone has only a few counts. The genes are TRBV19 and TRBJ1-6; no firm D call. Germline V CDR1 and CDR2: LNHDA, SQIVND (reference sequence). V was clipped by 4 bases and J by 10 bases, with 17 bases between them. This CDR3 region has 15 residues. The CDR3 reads CASSTTGNSVSPLHF. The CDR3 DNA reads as TGTGCCAGTAGTACCACCGGGAATTCGGTATCACCCCTCCACTTT. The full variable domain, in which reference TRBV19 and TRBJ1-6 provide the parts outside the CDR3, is DGGITQSPKYLFRKEGQNVTLSCEQNLNHDAMYWYRQDPGQGLRLIYYSQIVNDFQKGDIAEGYSVSREKKESFPLTVTSAQKNPTAFYLCASSTTGNSVSPLHFGNGTRLTVT.

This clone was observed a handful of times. Written as DNA, the CDR3 is TGTGCCAGCAGCCGCCAGGGCGGCTACACCTTC. Translating gives CASSRQGGYTF. The J gene is TRBJ1-2, the V gene TRBV5-6; perhaps TRBD1 as D (5 bases). Trimming left V 4 bases short and J 8 bases short, with 9 bases between. The CDR3 totals 11 residues. Germline assignment: CDR1 SGHDT and CDR2 YYEEEE.

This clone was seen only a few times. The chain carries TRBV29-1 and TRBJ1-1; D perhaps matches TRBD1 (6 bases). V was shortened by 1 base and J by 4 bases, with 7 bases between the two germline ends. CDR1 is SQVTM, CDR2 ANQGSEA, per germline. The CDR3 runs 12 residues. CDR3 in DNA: TGCAGCGTTGAAGCCAGGGGCACTGAAGCTTTCTTT. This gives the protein CSVEARGTEAFF. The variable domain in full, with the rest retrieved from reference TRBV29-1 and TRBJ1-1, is SAVISQKPSRDICQRGTSLTIQCQVDSQVTMMFWYRQQPGQSLTLIATANQGSEATYESGFVIDKFPISRPNLTFSTLTVSNMSPEDSSIYLCSVEARGTEAFFGQGTRLTVV.

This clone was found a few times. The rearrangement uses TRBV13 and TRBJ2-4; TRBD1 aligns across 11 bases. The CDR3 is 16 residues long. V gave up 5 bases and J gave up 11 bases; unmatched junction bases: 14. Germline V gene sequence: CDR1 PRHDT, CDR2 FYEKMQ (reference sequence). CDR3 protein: CASSPRDRGSGVLQYF. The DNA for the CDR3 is TGTGCCAGCAGCCCCCGGGACAGGGGGTCGGGGGTACTTCAGTACTTC.

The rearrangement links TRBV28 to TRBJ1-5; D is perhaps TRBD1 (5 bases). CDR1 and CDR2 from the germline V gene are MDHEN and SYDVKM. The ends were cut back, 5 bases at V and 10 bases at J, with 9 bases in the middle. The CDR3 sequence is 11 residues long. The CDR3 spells CASSVQGPQHF. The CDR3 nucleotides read TGTGCCAGCAGTGTGCAGGGTCCCCAGCATTTT.

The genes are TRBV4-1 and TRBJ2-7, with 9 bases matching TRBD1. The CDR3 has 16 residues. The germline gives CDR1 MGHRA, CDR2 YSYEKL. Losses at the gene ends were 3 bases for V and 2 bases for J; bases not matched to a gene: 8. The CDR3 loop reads CASSHTQGARPYEQYF. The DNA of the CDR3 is TGCGCCAGCAGCCATACACAGGGGGCGCGACCCTACGAGCAGTACTTC.

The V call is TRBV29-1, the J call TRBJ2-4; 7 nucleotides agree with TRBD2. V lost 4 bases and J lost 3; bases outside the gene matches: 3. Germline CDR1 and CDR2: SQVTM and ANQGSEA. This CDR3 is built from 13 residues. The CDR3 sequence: CSVGWGGKNIQYF. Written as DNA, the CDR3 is TGCAGCGTTGGCTGGGGGGGCAAAAACATTCAGTACTTC.

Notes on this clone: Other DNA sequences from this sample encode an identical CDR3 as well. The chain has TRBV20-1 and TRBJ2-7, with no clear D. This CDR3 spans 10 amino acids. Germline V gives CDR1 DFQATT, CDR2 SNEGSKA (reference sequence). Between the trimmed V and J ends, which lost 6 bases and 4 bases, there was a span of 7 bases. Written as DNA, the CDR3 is TGCAGTGCCCCTGAGTACGAGCAGTACTTC. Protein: CSAPEYEQYF.

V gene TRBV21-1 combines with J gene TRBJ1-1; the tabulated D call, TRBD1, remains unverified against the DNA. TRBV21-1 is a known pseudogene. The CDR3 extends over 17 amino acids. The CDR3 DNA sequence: TGTGCCAGCAGCAAATCCTCTTCGTTCAGGGGGCCCTATGAAGCTTTCTTT. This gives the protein CASSKSSSFRGPYEAFF.

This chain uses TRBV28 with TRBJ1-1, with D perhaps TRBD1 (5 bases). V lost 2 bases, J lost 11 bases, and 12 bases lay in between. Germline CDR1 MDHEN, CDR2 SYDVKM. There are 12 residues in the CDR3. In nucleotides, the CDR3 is TGTGCCAGCAGTTTACGTCAGGGTCGGGCTTTCTTT. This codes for CASSLRQGRAFF.

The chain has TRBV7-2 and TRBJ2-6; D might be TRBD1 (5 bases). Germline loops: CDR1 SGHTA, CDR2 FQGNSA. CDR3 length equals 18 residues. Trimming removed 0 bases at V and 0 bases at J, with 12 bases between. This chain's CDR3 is CASSLAKPRASGANVLTF. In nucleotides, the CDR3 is TGTGCCAGCAGCTTAGCTAAACCCAGGGCCTCTGGGGCCAACGTCCTGACTTTC.

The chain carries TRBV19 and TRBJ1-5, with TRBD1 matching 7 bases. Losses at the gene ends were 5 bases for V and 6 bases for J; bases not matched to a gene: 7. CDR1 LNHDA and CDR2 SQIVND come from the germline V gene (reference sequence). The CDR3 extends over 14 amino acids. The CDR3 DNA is TGTGCCAGTAGTGTCGACAGGGATGGTCAGCCCCAGCATTTT. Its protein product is CASSVDRDGQPQHF.

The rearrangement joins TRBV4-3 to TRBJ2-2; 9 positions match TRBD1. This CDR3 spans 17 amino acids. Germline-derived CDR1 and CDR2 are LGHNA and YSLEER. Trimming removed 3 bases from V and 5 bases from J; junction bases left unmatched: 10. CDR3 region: CASSHGPGQGNTGELFF. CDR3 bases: TGCGCCAGCAGCCACGGACCGGGACAGGGTAATACCGGGGAGCTGTTTTTT.

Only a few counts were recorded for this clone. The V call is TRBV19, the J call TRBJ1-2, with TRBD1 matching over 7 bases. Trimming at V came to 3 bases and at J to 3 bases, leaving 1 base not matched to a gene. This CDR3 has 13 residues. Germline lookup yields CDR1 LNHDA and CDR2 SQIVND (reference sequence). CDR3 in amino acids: CASSIQGDYGYTF. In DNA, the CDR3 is TGTGCCAGTAGTATCCAGGGGGACTATGGCTACACCTTC.

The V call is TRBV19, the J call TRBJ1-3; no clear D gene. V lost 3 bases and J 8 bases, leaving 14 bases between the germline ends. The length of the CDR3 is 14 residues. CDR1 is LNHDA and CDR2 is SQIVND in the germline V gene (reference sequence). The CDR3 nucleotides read TGTGCCAGTAGTATCAGGTCGCCGGTGGACACCATATATTTT. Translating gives CASSIRSPVDTIYF.

This CDR3 reads CASSPGDVANVLTF. The DNA for the CDR3 is TGTGCCAGCAGTCCAGGGGATGTGGCCAACGTCCTGACTTTC. This chain uses TRBV28 with TRBJ2-6, with a tentative D call TRBD1 (6 bases). The ends were cut back, 5 bases at V and 6 bases at J, with 11 bases in the middle. The CDR3 totals 14 residues. The V gene's germline CDR1 is MDHEN and CDR2 SYDVKM.

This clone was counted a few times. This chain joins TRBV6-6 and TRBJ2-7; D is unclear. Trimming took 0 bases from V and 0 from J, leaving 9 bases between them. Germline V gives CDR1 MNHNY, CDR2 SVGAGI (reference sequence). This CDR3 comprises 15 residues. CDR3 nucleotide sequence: TGTGCCAGCAGTTACTCGTTAGGAGCCTCCTACGAGCAGTACTTC. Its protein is CASSYSLGASYEQYF.

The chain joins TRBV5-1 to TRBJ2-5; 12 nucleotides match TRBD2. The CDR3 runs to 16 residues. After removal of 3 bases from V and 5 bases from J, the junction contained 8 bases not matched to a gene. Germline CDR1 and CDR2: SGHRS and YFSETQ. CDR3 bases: TGCGCCAGCAGCTCCCGGACTAGCGGGATAGAGGAGACCCAGTACTTC. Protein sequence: CASSSRTSGIEETQYF.

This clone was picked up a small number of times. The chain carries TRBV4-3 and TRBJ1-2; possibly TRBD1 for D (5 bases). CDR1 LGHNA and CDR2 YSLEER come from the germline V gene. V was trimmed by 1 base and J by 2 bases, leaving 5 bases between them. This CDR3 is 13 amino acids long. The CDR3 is CASSQGGNYGYTF. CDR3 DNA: TGCGCCAGCAGCCAAGGGGGCAACTATGGCTACACCTTC.

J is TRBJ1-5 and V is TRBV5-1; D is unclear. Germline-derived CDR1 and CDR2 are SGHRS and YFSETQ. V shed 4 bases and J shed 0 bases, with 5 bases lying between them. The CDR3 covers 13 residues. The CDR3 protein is CASSLGSNQPQHF. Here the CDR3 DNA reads TGCGCCAGCAGCCTCGGTAGCAATCAGCCCCAGCATTTT.

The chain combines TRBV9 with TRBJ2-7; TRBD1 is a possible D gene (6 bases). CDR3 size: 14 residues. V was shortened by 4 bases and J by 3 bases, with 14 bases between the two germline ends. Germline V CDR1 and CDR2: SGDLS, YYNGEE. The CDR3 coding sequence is TGTGCCAGCAGCCCCCGAGTAGGGGGCTACGAGCAGTACTTC. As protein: CASSPRVGGYEQYF. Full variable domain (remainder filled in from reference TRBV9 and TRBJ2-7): DSGVTQTPKHLITATGQRVTLRCSPRSGDLSVYWYQQSLDQGLQFLIQYYNGEERAKGNILERFSAQQFPDLHSELNLSSLELGDSALYFCASSPRVGGYEQYFGPGTRLTVT.

In DNA, the CDR3 is TGTGCCAGCAGCTTAGTCGGGACAGGGGGGTACGAGCAGTACTTC. Its translation: CASSLVGTGGYEQYF. This rearrangement joins TRBV11-2 to TRBJ2-7, with 11 bases identical to TRBD1. In germline, CDR1 is SGHAT, CDR2 FQNNGV. CDR3 length equals 15 residues. J gave up 4 bases and V 1 base, and 3 bases lay outside the gene matches.

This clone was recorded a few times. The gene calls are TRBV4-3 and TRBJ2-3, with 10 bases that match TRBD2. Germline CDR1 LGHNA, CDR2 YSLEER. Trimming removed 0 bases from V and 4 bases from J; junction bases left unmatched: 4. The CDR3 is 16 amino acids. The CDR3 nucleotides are TGCGCCAGCAGCCAAGATCTCCTAGCGGGGGCAGATACGCAGTATTTT. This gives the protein CASSQDLLAGADTQYF.

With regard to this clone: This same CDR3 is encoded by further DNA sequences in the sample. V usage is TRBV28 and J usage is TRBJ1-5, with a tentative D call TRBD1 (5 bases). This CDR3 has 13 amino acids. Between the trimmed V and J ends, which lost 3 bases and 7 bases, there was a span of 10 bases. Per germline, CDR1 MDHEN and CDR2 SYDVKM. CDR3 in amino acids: CASSFQGGQPQHF. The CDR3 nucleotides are TGTGCCAGCAGTTTTCAGGGAGGCCAGCCCCAGCATTTT.

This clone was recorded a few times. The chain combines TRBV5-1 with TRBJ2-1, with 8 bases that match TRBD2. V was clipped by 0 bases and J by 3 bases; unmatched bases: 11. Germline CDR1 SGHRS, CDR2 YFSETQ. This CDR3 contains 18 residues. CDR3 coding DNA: TGCGCCAGCAGCTTGGGTCTGGATAGCGGGACATACTACAATGAGCAGTTCTTC. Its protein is CASSLGLDSGTYYNEQFF.

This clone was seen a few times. The CDR3 reads CASSSEAWWTEAFF. Here the CDR3 DNA reads TGTGCCAGCAGCTCGGAGGCCTGGTGGACTGAAGCTTTCTTT. The V call is TRBV7-8, the J call TRBJ1-1; D gene ambiguous. Germline values: CDR1 SGHVS, CDR2 FQNEAQ. This CDR3 region has 14 residues. The germline V and J ends were trimmed by 4 bases and 5 bases, with 14 bases remaining between them.

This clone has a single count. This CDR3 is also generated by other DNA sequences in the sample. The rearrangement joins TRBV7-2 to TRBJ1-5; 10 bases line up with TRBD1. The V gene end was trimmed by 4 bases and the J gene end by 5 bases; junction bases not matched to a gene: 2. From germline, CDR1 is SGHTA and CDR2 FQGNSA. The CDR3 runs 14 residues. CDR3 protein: CASSSGQGDQPQHF. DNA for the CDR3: TGTGCCAGCAGCTCCGGACAGGGGGATCAGCCCCAGCATTTT.